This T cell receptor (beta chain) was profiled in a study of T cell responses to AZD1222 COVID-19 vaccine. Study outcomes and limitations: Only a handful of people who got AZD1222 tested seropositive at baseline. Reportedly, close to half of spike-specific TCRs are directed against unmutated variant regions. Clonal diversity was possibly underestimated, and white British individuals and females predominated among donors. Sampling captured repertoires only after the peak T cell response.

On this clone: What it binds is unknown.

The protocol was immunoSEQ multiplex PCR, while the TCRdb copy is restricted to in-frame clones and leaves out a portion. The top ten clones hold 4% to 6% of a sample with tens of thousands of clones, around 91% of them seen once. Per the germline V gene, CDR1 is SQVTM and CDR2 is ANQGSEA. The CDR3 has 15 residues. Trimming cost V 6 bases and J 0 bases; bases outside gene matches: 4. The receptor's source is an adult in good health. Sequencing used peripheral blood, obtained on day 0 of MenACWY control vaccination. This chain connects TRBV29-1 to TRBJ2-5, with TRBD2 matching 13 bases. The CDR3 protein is CSVTGTSGDQETQYF. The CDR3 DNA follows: TGCAGCGTAACCGGGACTAGCGGGGACCAAGAGACCCAGTACTTC.